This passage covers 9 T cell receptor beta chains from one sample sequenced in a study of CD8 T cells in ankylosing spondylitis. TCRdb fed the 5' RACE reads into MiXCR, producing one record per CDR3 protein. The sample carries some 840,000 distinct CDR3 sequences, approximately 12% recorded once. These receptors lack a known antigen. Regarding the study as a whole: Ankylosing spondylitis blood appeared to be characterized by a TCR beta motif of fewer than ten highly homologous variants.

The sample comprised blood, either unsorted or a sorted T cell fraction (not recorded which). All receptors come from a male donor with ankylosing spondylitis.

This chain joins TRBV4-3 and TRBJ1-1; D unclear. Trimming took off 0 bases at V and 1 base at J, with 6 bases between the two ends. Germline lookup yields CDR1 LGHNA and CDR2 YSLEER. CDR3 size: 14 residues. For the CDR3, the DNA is TGCGCCAGCAGCCAAGATACAGAGAACACTGAAGCTTTCTTT. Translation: CASSQDTENTEAFF.

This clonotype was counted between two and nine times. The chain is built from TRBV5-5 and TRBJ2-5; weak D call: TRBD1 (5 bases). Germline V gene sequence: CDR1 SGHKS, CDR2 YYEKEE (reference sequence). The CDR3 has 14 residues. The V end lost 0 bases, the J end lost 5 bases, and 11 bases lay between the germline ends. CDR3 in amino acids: CASSLGQAGETQYF. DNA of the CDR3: TGTGCCAGCAGCTTGGGGCAGGCAGGGGAGACCCAGTACTTC.

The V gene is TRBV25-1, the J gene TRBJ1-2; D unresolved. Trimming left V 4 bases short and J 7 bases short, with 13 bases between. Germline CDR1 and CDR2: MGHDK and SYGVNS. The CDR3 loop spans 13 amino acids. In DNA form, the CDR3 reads TGTGCCAGCAGTGTACTGGCGGAGGGTGGCTACACCTTC. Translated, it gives CASSVLAEGGYTF.

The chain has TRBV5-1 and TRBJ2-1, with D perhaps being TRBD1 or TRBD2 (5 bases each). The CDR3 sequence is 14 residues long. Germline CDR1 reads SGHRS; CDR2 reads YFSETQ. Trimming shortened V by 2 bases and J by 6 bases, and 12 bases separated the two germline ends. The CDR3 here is CASSFQGRGNEQFF. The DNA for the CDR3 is TGCGCCAGCAGCTTTCAGGGTCGGGGCAATGAGCAGTTCTTC.

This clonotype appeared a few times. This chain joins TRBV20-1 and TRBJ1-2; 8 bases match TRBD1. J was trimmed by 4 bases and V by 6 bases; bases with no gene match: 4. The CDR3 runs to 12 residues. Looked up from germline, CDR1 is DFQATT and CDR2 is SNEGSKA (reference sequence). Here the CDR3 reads CSAGQGSYGYTF. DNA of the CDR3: TGCAGTGCAGGACAGGGTAGCTATGGCTACACCTTC.

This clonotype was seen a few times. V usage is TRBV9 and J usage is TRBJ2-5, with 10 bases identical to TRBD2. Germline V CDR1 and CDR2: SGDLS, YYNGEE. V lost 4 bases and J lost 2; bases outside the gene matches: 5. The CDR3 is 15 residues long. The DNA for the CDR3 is TGTGCCAGCAGCAAACTAGCGGGGATACAAGAGACCCAGTACTTC. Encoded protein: CASSKLAGIQETQYF.

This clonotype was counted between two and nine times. In DNA form, the CDR3 reads TGTGCCAGCAGTCGACAGGGAGATACGCAGTATTTT. Protein: CASSRQGDTQYF. The chain recombines TRBV11-2 with TRBJ2-3; 7 bases are shared with TRBD1. Germline V CDR1 and CDR2: SGHAT, FQNNGV. The V segment lost 6 bases and the J segment 5 bases; nucleotides outside the gene matches: 2. CDR3 length equals 12 residues.

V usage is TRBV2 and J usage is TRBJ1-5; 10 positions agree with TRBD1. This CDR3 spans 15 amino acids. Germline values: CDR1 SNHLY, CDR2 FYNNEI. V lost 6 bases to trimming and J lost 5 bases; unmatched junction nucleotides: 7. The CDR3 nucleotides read TGTGCCAGCAGGGCCGGGACAGGGGAACATCAGCCCCAGCATTTT. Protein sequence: CASRAGTGEHQPQHF. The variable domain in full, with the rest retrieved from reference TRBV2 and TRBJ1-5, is EPEVTQTPSHQVTQMGQEVILRCVPISNHLYFYWYRQILGQKVEFLVSFYNNEISEKSEIFDDQFSVERPDGSNFTLKIRSTKLEDSAMYFCASRAGTGEHQPQHFGDGTRLSIL.

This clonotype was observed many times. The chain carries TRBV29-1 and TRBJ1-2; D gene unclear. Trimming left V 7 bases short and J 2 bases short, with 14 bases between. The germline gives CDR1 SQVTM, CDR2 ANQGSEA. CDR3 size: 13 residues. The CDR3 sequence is CSDDGGLNYGYTF. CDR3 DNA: TGCAGCGATGATGGTGGTTTAAACTATGGCTACACCTTC. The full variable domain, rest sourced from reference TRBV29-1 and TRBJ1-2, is SAVISQKPSRDICQRGTSLTIQCQVDSQVTMMFWYRQQPGQSLTLIATANQGSEATYESGFVIDKFPISRPNLTFSTLTVSNMSPEDSSIYLCSDDGGLNYGYTFGSGTRLTVV.